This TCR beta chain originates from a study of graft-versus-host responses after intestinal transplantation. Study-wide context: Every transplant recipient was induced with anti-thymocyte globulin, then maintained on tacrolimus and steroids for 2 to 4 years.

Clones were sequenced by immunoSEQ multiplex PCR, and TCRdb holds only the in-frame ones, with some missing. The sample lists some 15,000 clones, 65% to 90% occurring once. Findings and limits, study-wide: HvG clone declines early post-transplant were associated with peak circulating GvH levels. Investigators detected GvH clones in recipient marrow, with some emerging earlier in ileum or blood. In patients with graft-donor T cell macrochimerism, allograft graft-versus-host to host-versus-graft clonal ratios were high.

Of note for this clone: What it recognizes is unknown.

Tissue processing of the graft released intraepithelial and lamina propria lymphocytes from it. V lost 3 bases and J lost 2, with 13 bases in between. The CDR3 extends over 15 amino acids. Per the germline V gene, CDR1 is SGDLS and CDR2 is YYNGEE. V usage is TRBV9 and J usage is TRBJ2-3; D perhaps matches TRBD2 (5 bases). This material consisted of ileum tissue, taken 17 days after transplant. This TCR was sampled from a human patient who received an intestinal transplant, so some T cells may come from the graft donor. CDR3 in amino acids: CASSADSRDTDTQYF. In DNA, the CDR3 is TGTGCCAGCAGCGCAGATAGCCGGGACACAGATACGCAGTATTTT. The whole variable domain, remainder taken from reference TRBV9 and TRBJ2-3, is DSGVTQTPKHLITATGQRVTLRCSPRSGDLSVYWYQQSLDQGLQFLIQYYNGEERAKGNILERFSAQQFPDLHSELNLSSLELGDSALYFCASSADSRDTDTQYFGPGTRLTVL.